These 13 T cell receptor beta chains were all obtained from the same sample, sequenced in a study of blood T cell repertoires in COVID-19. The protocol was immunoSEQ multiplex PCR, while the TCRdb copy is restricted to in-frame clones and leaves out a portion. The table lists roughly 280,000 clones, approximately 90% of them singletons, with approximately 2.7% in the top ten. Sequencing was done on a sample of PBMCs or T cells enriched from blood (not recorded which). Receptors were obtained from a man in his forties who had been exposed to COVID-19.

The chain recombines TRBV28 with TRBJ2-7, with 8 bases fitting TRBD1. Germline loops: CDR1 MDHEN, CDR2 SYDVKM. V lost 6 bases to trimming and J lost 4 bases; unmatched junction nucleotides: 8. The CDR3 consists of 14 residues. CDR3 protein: CASSPGGAIYEQYF. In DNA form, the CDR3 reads TGTGCCAGCAGCCCAGGGGGCGCTATTTACGAGCAGTACTTC. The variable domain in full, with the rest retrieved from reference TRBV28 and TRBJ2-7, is DVKVTQSSRYLVKRTGEKVFLECVQDMDHENMFWYRQDPGLGLRLIYFSYDVKMKEKGDIPEGYSVSREKKERFSLILESASTNQTSMYLCASSPGGAIYEQYFGPGTRLTVT.

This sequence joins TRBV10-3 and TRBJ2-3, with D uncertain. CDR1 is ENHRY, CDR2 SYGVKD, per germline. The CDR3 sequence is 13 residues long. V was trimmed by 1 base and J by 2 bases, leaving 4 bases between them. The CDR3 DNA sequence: TGTGCCATCAGTGAGTTCTTCACAGATACGCAGTATTTT. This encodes CAISEFFTDTQYF.

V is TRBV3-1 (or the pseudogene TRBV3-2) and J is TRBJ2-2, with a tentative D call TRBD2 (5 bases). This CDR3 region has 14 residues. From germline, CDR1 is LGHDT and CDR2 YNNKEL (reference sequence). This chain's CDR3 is CASTQAVNTGELFF. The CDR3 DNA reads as TGTGCTTCTACCCAAGCGGTCAACACCGGGGAGCTGTTTTTT.

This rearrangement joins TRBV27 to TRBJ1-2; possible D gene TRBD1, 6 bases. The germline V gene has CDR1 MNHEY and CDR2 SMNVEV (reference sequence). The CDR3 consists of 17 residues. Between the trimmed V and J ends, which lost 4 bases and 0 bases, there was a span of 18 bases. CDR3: CASSSSGTPVPNYGYTF. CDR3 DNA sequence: TGTGCCAGCAGTTCTTCCGGGACACCGGTCCCTAACTATGGCTACACCTTC.

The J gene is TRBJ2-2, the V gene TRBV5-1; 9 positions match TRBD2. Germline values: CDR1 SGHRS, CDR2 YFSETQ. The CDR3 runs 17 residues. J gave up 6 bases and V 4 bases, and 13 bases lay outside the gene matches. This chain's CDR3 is CASSPLTGTSYAGELFF. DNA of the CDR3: TGCGCCAGCAGCCCCCTTACCGGGACTAGCTATGCCGGGGAGCTGTTTTTT.

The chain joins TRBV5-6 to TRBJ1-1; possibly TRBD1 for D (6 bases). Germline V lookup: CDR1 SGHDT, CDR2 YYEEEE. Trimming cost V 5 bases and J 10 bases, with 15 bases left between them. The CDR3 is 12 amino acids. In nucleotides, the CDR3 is TGTGCCAGCAGTTCAACAGGGAGTGGAGCTTTCTTT. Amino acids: CASSSTGSGAFF. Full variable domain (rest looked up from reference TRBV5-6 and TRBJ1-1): DAGVTQSPTHLIKTRGQQVTLRCSPKSGHDTVSWYQQALGQGPQFIFQYYEEEERQRGNFPDRFSGHQFPNYSSELNVNALLLGDSALYLCASSSTGSGAFFGQGTRLTVV.

CDR3 sequence: CASSFWRLEGEETQYF. CDR3 sequence (DNA): TGTGCCAGCAGCTTTTGGCGGCTAGAGGGCGAAGAGACCCAGTACTTC. The V call is TRBV7-2, the J call TRBJ2-5; perhaps TRBD2 as D (5 bases). V dropped 3 bases and J dropped 3 bases, with 17 bases sitting between them. CDR3 length: 16 amino acids. The germline V gene has CDR1 SGHTA and CDR2 FQGNSA.

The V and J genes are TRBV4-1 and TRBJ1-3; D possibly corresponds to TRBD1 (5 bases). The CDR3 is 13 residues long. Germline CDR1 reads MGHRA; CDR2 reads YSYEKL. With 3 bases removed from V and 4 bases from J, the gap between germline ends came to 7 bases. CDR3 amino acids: CASSQAGGNTIYF. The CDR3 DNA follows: TGCGCCAGCAGCCAGGCAGGGGGAAACACCATATATTTT.

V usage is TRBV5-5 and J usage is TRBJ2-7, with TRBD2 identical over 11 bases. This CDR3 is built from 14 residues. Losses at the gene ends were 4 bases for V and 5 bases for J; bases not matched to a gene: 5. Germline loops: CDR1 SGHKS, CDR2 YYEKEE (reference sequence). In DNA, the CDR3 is TGTGCCAGCAGCATGGGACTAGCGGTAGACGAGCAGTACTTC. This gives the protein CASSMGLAVDEQYF.

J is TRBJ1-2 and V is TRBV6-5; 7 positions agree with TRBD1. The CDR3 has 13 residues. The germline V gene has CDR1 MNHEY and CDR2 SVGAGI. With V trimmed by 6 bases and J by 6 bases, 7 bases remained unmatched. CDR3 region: CASRTGWGDGYTF. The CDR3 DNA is TGTGCCAGCAGGACAGGGTGGGGAGATGGCTACACCTTC.

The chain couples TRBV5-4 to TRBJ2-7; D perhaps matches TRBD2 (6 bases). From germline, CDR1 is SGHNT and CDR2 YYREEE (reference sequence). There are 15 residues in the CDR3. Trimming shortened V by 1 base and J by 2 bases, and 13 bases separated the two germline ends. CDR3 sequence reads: CASSLFGRRAYEQYF. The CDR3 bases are TGTGCCAGCAGCTTGTTCGGGAGAAGGGCCTACGAGCAGTACTTC.

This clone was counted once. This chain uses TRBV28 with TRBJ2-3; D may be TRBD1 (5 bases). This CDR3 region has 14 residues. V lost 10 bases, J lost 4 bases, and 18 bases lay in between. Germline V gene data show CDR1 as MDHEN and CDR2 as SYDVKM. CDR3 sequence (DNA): TGTGCCACAGGAGCCGGACAAGACTCAGATACGCAGTATTTT. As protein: CATGAGQDSDTQYF. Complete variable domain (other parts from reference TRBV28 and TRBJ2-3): DVKVTQSSRYLVKRTGEKVFLECVQDMDHENMFWYRQDPGLGLRLIYFSYDVKMKEKGDIPEGYSVSREKKERFSLILESASTNQTSMYLCATGAGQDSDTQYFGPGTRLTVL.

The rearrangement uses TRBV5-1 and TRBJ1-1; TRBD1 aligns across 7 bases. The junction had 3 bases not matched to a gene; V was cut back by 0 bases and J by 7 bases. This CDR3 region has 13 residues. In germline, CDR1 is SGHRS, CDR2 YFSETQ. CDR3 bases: TGCGCCAGCAGCTTGGATGGGACAGATGAAGCTTTCTTT. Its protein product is CASSLDGTDEAFF.